This TCR beta chain was observed in a study of Ad26.COV2.S vaccination and SARS-CoV-2 variants. Overall study results and limits: For non-spike TCRs, breadth in vaccine recipients resembled that in placebo recipients.

The V and J ends lost 1 base and 2 bases, in that order; junction bases with no gene match: 5. Germline V gene data show CDR1 as SEHNR and CDR2 as FQNEAQ (reference sequence). The CDR3 has 16 amino acids. TCRdb keeps only in-frame clones here, not all; method: immunoSEQ multiplex PCR. The sample has about 420,000 clones, 70% to 90% seen once; the top ten hold 3.5% to 4%. Treatment described: 19 received Ad26.COV2.S at low or high dose, single or two shots; 5 received placebo; per-sample allocation not given. Samples came from day 63 after the first vaccine or placebo injection. As concerns this clone: Its antigen is unidentified.

The sequence was obtained from a person aged 18-65 years who received the Ad26.COV2.S COVID-19 vaccine or a placebo. The chain recombines TRBV7-9 with TRBJ2-5; 9 bases are shared with TRBD1. The material sequenced was peripheral blood, taken in a trial of Ad26.COV2.S vaccine versus placebo. CDR3: CASSLDQGQGQETQYF. CDR3 coding DNA: TGTGCCAGCAGCTTAGATCAGGGACAGGGTCAAGAGACCCAGTACTTC.